The present T cell receptor beta chain was sequenced within a study of shared clonotypes between healthy human individuals. Only CD45RO-negative cells positively selected for CCR7 counted as naive CD8 cells, so terminally differentiated effector memory CD45RA+ cells were excluded. Profiled with immunoSEQ multiplex PCR; TCRdb holds only in-frame clones, not every one. Of hundreds of thousands of clones listed, about 90% are singletons. The receptor's source is a man aged 25 to 40 in good health. The sample consisted of naive CD8+ T cells sorted from blood.

The CDR3 is CASNRQGHQHF. The CDR3 nucleotides are TGTGCCAGCAACCGACAGGGTCACCAGCATTTT. The chain couples TRBV21-1 to TRBJ1-5; TRBD1 is taken as the D call from the table, unchecked against the DNA. TRBV21-1 is an annotated pseudogene. The CDR3 is 11 residues long.